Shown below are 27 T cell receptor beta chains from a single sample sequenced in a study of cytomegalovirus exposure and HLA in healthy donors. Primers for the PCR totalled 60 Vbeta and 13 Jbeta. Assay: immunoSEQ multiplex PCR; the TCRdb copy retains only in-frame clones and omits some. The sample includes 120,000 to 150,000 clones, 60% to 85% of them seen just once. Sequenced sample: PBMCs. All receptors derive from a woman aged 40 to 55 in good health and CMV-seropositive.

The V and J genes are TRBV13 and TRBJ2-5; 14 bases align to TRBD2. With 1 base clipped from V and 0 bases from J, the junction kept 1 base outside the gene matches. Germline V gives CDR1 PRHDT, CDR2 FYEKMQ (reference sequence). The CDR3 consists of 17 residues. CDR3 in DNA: TGTGCCAGCAGCTTAGAGGGACTAGCGGGGGACCAAGAGACCCAGTACTTC. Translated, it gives CASSLEGLAGDQETQYF. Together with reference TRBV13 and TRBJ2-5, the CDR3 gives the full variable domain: AAGVIQSPRHLIKEKRETATLKCYPIPRHDTVYWYQQGPGQDPQFLISFYEKMQSDKGSIPDRFSAQQFSDYHSELNMSSLELGDSALYFCASSLEGLAGDQETQYFGPGTRLLVL.

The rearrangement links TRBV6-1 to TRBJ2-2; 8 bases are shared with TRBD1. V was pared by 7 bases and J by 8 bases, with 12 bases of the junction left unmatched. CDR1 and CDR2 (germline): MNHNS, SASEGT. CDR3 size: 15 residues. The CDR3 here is CASTPQGGVTGELFF. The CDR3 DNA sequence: TGTGCCAGCACCCCACAGGGGGGAGTAACTGGGGAGCTGTTTTTT.

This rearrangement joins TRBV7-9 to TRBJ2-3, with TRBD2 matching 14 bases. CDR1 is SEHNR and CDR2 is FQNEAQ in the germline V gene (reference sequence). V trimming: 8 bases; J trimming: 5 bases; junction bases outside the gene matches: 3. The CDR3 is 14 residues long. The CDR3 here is CASQTSGGEDTQYF. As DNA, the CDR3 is TGTGCCAGCCAGACTAGCGGGGGGGAAGATACGCAGTATTTT.

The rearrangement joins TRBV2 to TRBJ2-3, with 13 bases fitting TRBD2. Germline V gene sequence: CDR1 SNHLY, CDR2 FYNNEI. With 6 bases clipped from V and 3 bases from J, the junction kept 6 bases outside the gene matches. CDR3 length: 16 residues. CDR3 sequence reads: CASRTGTSGNTDTQYF. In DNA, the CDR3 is TGTGCCAGCAGGACTGGGACTAGCGGGAATACAGATACGCAGTATTTT.

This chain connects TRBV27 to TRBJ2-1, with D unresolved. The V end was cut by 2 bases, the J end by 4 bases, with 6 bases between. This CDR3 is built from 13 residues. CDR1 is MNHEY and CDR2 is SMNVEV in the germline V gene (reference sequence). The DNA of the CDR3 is TGTGCCAGCAGTTTAACTAATTACAATGAGCAGTTCTTC. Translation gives CASSLTNYNEQFF.

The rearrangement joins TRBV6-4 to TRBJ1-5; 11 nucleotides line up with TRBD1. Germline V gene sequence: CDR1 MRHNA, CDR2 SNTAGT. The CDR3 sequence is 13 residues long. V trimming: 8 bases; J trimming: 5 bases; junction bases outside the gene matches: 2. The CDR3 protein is CASRTGGDQPQHF. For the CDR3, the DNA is TGTGCCAGCCGGACAGGGGGCGATCAGCCCCAGCATTTT.

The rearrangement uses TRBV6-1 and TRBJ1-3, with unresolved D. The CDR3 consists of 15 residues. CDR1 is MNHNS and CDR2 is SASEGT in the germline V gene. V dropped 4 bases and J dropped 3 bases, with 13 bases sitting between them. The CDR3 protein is CASSVGGKGGNTIYF. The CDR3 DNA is TGTGCCAGCAGTGTGGGAGGGAAGGGTGGAAACACCATATATTTT.

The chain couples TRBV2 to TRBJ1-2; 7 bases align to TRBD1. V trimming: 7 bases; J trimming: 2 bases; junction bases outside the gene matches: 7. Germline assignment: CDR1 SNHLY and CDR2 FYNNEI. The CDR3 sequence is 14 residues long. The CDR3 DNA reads TGTGCCAGCAACCGGGACAGTAACAACTATGGCTACACCTTC. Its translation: CASNRDSNNYGYTF.

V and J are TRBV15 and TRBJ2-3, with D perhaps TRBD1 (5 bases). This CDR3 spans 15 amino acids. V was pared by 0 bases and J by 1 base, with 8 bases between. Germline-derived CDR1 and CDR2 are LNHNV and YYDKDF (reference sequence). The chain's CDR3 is CATSRDIQGTDTQYF. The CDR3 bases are TGTGCCACCAGCAGAGATATACAGGGCACAGATACGCAGTATTTT.

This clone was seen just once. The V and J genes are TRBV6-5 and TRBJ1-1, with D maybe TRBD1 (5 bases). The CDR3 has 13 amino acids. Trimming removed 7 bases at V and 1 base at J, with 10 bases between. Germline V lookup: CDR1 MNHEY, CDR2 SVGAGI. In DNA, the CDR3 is TGTGCCAGCAAAGGACACTCGAACACTGAAGCTTTCTTT. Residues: CASKGHSNTEAFF.

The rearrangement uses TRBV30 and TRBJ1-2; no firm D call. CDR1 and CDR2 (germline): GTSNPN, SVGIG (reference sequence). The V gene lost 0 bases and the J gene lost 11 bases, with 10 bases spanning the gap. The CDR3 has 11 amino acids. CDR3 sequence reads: CAWSVWPAYTF. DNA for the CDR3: TGTGCCTGGAGTGTATGGCCTGCTTACACCTTC.

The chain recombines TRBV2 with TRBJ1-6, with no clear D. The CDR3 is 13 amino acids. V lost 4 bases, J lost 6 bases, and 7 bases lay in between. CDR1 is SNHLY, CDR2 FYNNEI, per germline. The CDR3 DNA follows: TGTGCCAGCAGTGGACAAACTAATTCACCCCTCCACTTT. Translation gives CASSGQTNSPLHF.

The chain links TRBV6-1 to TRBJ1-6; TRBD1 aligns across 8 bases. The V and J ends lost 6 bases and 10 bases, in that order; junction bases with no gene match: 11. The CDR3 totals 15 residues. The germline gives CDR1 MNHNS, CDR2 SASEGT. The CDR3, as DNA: TGTGCCAGCAGCCACGATGGGACAGGCCAATCACCCCTCCACTTT. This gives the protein CASSHDGTGQSPLHF.

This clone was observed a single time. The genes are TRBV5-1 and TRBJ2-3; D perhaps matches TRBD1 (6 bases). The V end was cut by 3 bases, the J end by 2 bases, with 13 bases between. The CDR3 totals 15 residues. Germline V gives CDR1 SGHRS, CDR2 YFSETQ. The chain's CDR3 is CASSSYTGPTDTQYF. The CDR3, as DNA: TGCGCCAGCAGCTCGTATACAGGGCCCACAGATACGCAGTATTTT.

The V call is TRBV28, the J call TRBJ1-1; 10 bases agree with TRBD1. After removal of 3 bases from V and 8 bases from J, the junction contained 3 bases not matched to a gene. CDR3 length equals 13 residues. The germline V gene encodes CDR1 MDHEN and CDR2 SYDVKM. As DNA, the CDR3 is TGTGCCAGCAGTTTCTCGACAGGGGGCGAAGCTTTCTTT. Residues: CASSFSTGGEAFF. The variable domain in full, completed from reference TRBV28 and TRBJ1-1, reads DVKVTQSSRYLVKRTGEKVFLECVQDMDHENMFWYRQDPGLGLRLIYFSYDVKMKEKGDIPEGYSVSREKKERFSLILESASTNQTSMYLCASSFSTGGEAFFGQGTRLTVV.

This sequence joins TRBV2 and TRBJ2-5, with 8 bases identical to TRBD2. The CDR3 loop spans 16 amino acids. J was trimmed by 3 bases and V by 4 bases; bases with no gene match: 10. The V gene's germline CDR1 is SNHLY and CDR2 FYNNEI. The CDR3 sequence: CASSGPQLAGKETQYF. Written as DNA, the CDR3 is TGTGCCAGCAGTGGGCCGCAGCTAGCGGGTAAAGAGACCCAGTACTTC.

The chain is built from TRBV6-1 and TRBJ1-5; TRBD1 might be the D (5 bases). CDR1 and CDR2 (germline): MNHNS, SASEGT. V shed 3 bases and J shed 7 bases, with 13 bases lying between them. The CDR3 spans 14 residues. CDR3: CASSDIGGIQPQHF. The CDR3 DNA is TGTGCCAGCAGTGATATCGGGGGAATCCAGCCCCAGCATTTT.

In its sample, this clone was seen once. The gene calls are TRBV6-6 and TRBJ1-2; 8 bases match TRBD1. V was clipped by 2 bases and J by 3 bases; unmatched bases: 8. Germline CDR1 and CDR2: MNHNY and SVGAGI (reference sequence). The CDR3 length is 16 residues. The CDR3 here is CASSYPSGTGHYGYTF. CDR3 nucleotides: TGTGCCAGCAGTTACCCCAGTGGGACAGGCCACTATGGCTACACCTTC.

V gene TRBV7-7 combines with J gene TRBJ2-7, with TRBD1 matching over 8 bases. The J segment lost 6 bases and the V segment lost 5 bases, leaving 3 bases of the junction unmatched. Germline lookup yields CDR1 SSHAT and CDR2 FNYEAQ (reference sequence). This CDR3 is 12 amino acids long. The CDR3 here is CASSRTGGEQYF. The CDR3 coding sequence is TGTGCCAGCAGCCGTACAGGGGGCGAGCAGTACTTC. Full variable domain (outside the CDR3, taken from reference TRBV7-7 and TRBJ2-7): GAGVSQSPRYKVTKRGQDVTLRCDPISSHATLYWYQQALGQGPEFLTYFNYEAQPDKSGLPSDRFSAERPEGSISTLTIQRTEQRDSAMYRCASSRTGGEQYFGPGTRLTVT.

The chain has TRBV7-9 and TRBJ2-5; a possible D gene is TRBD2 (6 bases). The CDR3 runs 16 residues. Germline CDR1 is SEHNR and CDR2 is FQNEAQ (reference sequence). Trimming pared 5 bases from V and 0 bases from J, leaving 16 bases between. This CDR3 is CASSRGSGGYQETQYF. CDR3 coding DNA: TGTGCCAGCAGCCGAGGTAGCGGAGGGTACCAAGAGACCCAGTACTTC.

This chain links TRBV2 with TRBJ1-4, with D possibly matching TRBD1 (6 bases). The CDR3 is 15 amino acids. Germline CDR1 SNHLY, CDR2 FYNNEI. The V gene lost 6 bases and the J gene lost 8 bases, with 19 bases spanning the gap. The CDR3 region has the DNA TGTGCCAGCAGGGTAAATACAGGGAGTCAAGAAAAACTGTTTTTT. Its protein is CASRVNTGSQEKLFF.

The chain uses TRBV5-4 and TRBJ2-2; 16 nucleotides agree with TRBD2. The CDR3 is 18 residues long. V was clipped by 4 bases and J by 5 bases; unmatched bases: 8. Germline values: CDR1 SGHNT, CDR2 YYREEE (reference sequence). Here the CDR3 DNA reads TGTGCCAGCAGCCCCGGGACTAGCGGGGGGGCACGGACCGGGGAGCTGTTTTTT. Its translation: CASSPGTSGGARTGELFF.

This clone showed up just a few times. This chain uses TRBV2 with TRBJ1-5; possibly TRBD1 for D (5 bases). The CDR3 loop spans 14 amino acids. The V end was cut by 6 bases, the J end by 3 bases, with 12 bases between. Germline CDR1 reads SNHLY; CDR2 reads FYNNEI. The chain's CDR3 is CASRFDRDNQPQHF. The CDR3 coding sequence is TGTGCCAGCAGATTTGACAGAGACAATCAGCCCCAGCATTTT.

As DNA, the CDR3 is TGTGCCAGCAGTTATTACTCCGGACAGGGGGGGAGCAATCAGCCCCAGCATTTT. Encoded protein: CASSYYSGQGGSNQPQHF. The chain combines TRBV28 with TRBJ1-5; 10 bases match TRBD1. In germline, CDR1 is MDHEN, CDR2 SYDVKM. V lost 4 bases to trimming and J lost 1 base; unmatched junction nucleotides: 10. The CDR3 spans 18 residues.

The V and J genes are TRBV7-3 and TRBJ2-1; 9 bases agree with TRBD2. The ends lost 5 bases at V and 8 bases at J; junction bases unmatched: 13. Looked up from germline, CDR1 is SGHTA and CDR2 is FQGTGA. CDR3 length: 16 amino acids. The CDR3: CASSPQAGGVVDEQFF. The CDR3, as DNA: TGTGCCAGCAGCCCACAAGCGGGGGGCGTAGTAGATGAGCAGTTCTTC.

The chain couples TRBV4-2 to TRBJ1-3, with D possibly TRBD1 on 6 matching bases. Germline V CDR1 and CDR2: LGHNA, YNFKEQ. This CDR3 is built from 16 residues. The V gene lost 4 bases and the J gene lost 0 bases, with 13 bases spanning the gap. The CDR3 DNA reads TGTGCCAGCAGCCGAGGACAGTCGAGCTCTGGAAACACCATATATTTT. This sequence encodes CASSRGQSSSGNTIYF.

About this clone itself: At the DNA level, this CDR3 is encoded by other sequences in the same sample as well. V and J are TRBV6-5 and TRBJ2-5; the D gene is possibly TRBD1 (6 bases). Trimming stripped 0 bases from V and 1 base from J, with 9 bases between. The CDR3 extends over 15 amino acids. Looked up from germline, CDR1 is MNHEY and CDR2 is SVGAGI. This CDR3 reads CASSYSQGTQETQYF. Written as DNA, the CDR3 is TGTGCCAGCAGTTACTCACAGGGAACCCAAGAGACCCAGTACTTC.